This record concerns one T cell receptor beta chain sequence. Its antigen is still unknown. The sample comes from a study of cytomegalovirus exposure and HLA in healthy donors. PCR involved 60 Vbeta and 13 Jbeta primers. Only in-frame clones appear in the TCRdb table, and some are missing; sequencing was by immunoSEQ multiplex PCR. In the table there are under 150,000 clones, approximately 80% of which are singletons. CDR1 is LGHNT, CDR2 FRNRAP, per germline. Trimming removed 5 bases from V and 5 bases from J, with 12 bases in between. The length of the CDR3 is 13 residues. Whole-study results and caveats: Earlier analysis yielded a pattern in which most TCR beta V segments were productive about 87% or about 30% of the time. A link between a missense DCLRE1C variant and TCR beta V- and J-gene trimming emerged from a later analysis.

The receptor was isolated from a middle-aged woman in good health and CMV-seronegative. V gene TRBV12-5 combines with J gene TRBJ1-1; D gene unclear. The source material was PBMCs. CDR3 DNA sequence: TGTGCTAGTGGTCCACGGGTCCGGACTGAAGCTTTCTTT. Translated: CASGPRVRTEAFF.